The next 26 T cell receptor beta chains were all read from a single sample in a study of regulatory T cells in long-lasting Graves disease. As to time point: newly diagnosed GD, antithyroid drugs for less than 3 months. Researchers made the TCR library from RNA that was extracted from PBMCs. The authors built TCR beta libraries using iRepertoire HTBI primers and Arm-PCR of CDR3 regions. TCRdb re-analysed the multiplex PCR reads in MiXCR, keeping a single row per CDR3 protein. The sample has over 350,000 distinct CDR3 sequences; about 15% are singletons. In addition, the sample was reused for a study of T cells in Graves' hyperthyroidism and ophthalmopathy.

The sample in question was peripheral blood mononuclear cells (PBMCs), obtained at new diagnosis, from a patient treated with antithyroid drugs. Source of these receptors: a woman in her thirties or forties with Graves disease.

This clonotype was seen at least ten times. J is TRBJ2-3 and V is TRBV7-2, with a weak D call TRBD2 (5 bases). Germline CDR1 is SGHTA and CDR2 is FQGNSA. The CDR3 has 17 amino acids. V was trimmed by 1 base and J by 2 bases, leaving 16 bases between them. CDR3 loop: CASSLVIGVGVTDTQYF. In DNA form, the CDR3 reads TGTGCCAGCAGCTTAGTAATCGGGGTTGGAGTCACAGATACGCAGTATTTT.

On this clonotype itself: The conserved closing phenylalanine or tryptophan is absent in this CDR3, likely reflecting a read error. The chain employs TRBV6-1 and TRBJ1-2; D ambiguous. Germline V gene sequence: CDR1 MNHNS, CDR2 SASEGT. CDR3 length equals 14 residues. V shed 1 base and J shed 3 bases, with 9 bases lying between them. The CDR3: CASSEGFQHYGYTL. In DNA form, the CDR3 reads TGTGCCAGCAGTGAAGGGTTCCAGCACTATGGCTACACCCTC.

This clonotype has more than one count but fewer than ten. The V gene is TRBV5-1, the J gene TRBJ2-6; possible D gene TRBD1, 6 bases. Germline CDR1 SGHRS, CDR2 YFSETQ. The CDR3 runs to 18 residues. V was trimmed by 1 base and J by 1 base, leaving 15 bases between them. This CDR3 is CASSLKQTGESGANVLTF. The CDR3 nucleotides are TGCGCCAGCAGCTTGAAACAGACAGGAGAATCTGGGGCCAACGTCCTGACTTTC.

The chain uses TRBV19 and TRBJ2-6; D uncertain. V was shortened by 3 bases and J by 1 base, with 13 bases between the two germline ends. Germline V gene sequence: CDR1 LNHDA, CDR2 SQIVND (reference sequence). There are 17 residues in the CDR3. This CDR3 is CASSIFPSGSGANVLTF. CDR3 bases: TGTGCCAGTAGTATTTTCCCCTCGGGTTCTGGGGCCAACGTCCTGACTTTC.

The V gene is TRBV4-1, the J gene TRBJ2-7; no definite D call. CDR3 length: 13 amino acids. The ends were cut back, 1 base at V and 5 bases at J, with 9 bases in the middle. Germline V lookup: CDR1 MGHRA, CDR2 YSYEKL. The CDR3 reads CASSQVENDEQYF. In nucleotides, the CDR3 is TGCGCCAGCAGCCAAGTGGAAAACGACGAGCAGTACTTC.

There are many counts of this clonotype. The chain carries TRBV10-2 and TRBJ2-1; 9 nucleotides agree with TRBD2. V shed 6 bases and J 9 bases; nucleotides not matched to a gene: 12. Germline V CDR1 and CDR2: WSHSY, SAAADI. The CDR3 has 15 residues. For the CDR3, the DNA is TGCGCCAGCAGGCTCAGCGGGGGGCCCTCTGGTGAGCAGTTCTTC. Translated: CASRLSGGPSGEQFF.

This clonotype has at least ten counts. The chain uses TRBV6-2 or TRBV6-3 and TRBJ2-7; D may be TRBD1 or TRBD2 (5 bases each). With 6 bases removed from V and 1 base from J, the gap between germline ends came to 10 bases. CDR1 and CDR2 (germline): MNHEY, SVGEGT. The CDR3 covers 13 residues. The CDR3, as DNA: TGTGCCAGCAGCCGGGACGGATCCTACGAGCAGTACTTC. This sequence encodes CASSRDGSYEQYF.

This clonotype was counted ten times or more. V usage is TRBV7-3 and J usage is TRBJ1-1; D possibly corresponds to TRBD1 (6 bases). Trimming shortened V by 5 bases and J by 4 bases, and 20 bases separated the two germline ends. CDR3 size: 16 residues. Germline CDR1 is SGHTA and CDR2 is FQGTGA. The CDR3 protein is CASSLNRAGAGTEAFF. The CDR3 DNA follows: TGTGCCAGCAGCCTCAACAGGGCGGGCGCGGGCACTGAAGCTTTCTTT.

At least ten counts were recorded for this clonotype. J is TRBJ2-1 and V is TRBV10-3, with 8 nucleotides matching TRBD1. V was pared by 6 bases and J by 5 bases, with 9 bases of the junction left unmatched. Germline lookup yields CDR1 ENHRY and CDR2 SYGVKD. This CDR3 region has 15 residues. For the CDR3, the DNA is TGTGCCATCAGCTCCCGTGACAGGGGTCACAATGAGCAGTTCTTC. This translates into CAISSRDRGHNEQFF.

The gene calls are TRBV29-1 and TRBJ2-5, with 7 bases lining up with TRBD2. The CDR3 runs to 15 residues. Germline CDR1 and CDR2: SQVTM and ANQGSEA. V dropped 6 bases and J dropped 3; count of bases not matched to a gene: 13. The CDR3 protein is CSVTHGGGREETQYF. In DNA, the CDR3 is TGCAGCGTGACCCATGGGGGGGGGAGGGAAGAGACCCAGTACTTC. The full variable domain, with the rest looked up from reference TRBV29-1 and TRBJ2-5, is SAVISQKPSRDICQRGTSLTIQCQVDSQVTMMFWYRQQPGQSLTLIATANQGSEATYESGFVIDKFPISRPNLTFSTLTVSNMSPEDSSIYLCSVTHGGGREETQYFGPGTRLLVL.

The genes are TRBV6-1 and TRBJ2-2; 7 bases align to TRBD1. Germline V CDR1 and CDR2: MNHNS, SASEGT. The CDR3 is 16 residues long. With 6 bases clipped from V and 4 bases from J, the junction kept 11 bases outside the gene matches. The CDR3 region is CASRTPPPGGTGELFF. CDR3 in DNA: TGTGCCAGCAGGACCCCCCCCCCAGGGGGCACCGGGGAGCTGTTTTTT.

The rearrangement joins TRBV6-1 to TRBJ2-2, with 9 bases lining up with TRBD1. After removal of 6 bases from V and 3 bases from J, the junction contained 14 bases not matched to a gene. The germline V gene has CDR1 MNHNS and CDR2 SASEGT. The CDR3 is made up of 18 amino acids. Here the CDR3 DNA reads TGTGCCAGCAGACCGGGTGCCGGACAGGGGTTCGACACCGGGGAGCTGTTTTTT. Translated, it gives CASRPGAGQGFDTGELFF.

There are a few counts of this clonotype. This may be a read error, as it is one base from a much larger clone. The CDR3 sequence: CTSMGRGEDTQYF. DNA for the CDR3: TGTACCAGCATGGGCCGAGGTGAAGATACGCAGTATTTT. This chain uses TRBV2 with TRBJ2-3; D ambiguous. Germline lookup yields CDR1 SNHLY and CDR2 FYNNEI. The CDR3 is 13 residues long.

CDR3 region: CASSPRRADQPQHF. The DNA for the CDR3 is TGTGCCAGTAGTCCCCGCAGGGCCGATCAGCCCCAGCATTTT. The gene calls are TRBV19 and TRBJ1-5, with D perhaps matching TRBD1 (5 bases). Germline V gives CDR1 LNHDA, CDR2 SQIVND (reference sequence). V shed 5 bases and J shed 5 bases, with 13 bases lying between them. The CDR3 runs to 14 residues.

This chain links TRBV6-5 with TRBJ2-3; a weak D match, TRBD1 (6 bases). With 0 bases removed from V and 1 base from J, the gap between germline ends came to 8 bases. CDR1 and CDR2 (germline): MNHEY, SVGAGI. The CDR3 consists of 15 residues. In DNA, the CDR3 is TGTGCCAGCAGTTACTCGCAGGGGCGCACAGATACGCAGTATTTT. Translating it yields CASSYSQGRTDTQYF.

This clonotype was observed many times. The rearrangement joins TRBV12-3 or TRBV12-4 to TRBJ1-3, with D possibly being TRBD1 (6 bases). This CDR3 has 14 residues. Trimming took off 3 bases at V and 4 bases at J, with 10 bases between the two ends. CDR3 in amino acids: CASSFDRSGNTIYF. In DNA, the CDR3 is TGTGCCAGCAGTTTTGACAGGTCGGGAAACACCATATATTTT.

There are many counts of this clonotype. V is TRBV29-1 and J is TRBJ2-5; D may be TRBD1 (7 bases). CDR3 length: 12 amino acids. Germline CDR1 reads SQVTM; CDR2 reads ANQGSEA. The V end was cut by 4 bases, the J end by 8 bases, with 14 bases between. The CDR3 nucleotides read TGCAGCGTTGCGCACAGGGGAGGTACCCAGTACTTC. It yields the protein CSVAHRGGTQYF.

Only a few counts were recorded for this clonotype. The chain joins TRBV27 to TRBJ2-1; 9 bases agree with TRBD1. CDR1 is MNHEY, CDR2 SMNVEV, per germline (reference sequence). The trim removed 6 bases at V and 6 bases at J, leaving 6 bases unmatched. The CDR3 contains 14 residues. The CDR3 here is CASSLMTGGNEQFF. CDR3 coding DNA: TGTGCCAGCAGCTTAATGACAGGGGGCAATGAGCAGTTCTTC.

The CDR3 sequence: CASSPSDRWTGELFF. The DNA of the CDR3 is TGTGCCAGCAGCCCAAGCGACAGATGGACCGGGGAGCTGTTTTTT. The chain employs TRBV11-3 and TRBJ2-2; tentatively, D is TRBD1 (5 bases). The V gene lost 5 bases and the J gene lost 5 bases, with 15 bases spanning the gap. Germline V gene data show CDR1 as SGHNT and CDR2 as YENEEA. The CDR3 consists of 15 residues.

The gene calls are TRBV7-9 and TRBJ2-7, with 10 positions matching TRBD1. V shed 5 bases and J 3 bases; nucleotides not matched to a gene: 10. Per the germline V gene, CDR1 is SEHNR and CDR2 is FQNEAQ (reference sequence). The CDR3 consists of 16 residues. The CDR3 spells CASSPRDRGRIYEQYF. In DNA form, the CDR3 reads TGTGCCAGCAGCCCACGCGACAGGGGGCGCATCTACGAGCAGTACTTC.

This clonotype occurred many times. The chain couples TRBV5-1 to TRBJ1-4; 8 bases map to TRBD1. Germline V lookup: CDR1 SGHRS, CDR2 YFSETQ. This CDR3 contains 15 residues. V dropped 4 bases and J dropped 1; count of bases not matched to a gene: 3. The CDR3 DNA is TGCGCCAGCAGCCCGACAGGGGTAACTAATGAAAAACTGTTTTTT. It is translated as CASSPTGVTNEKLFF.

This clonotype was counted at least ten times. The rearrangement joins TRBV29-1 to TRBJ2-1, with TRBD2 as a possible D gene (6 bases). Germline CDR1 and CDR2: SQVTM and ANQGSEA. The CDR3 is 14 residues long. With 4 bases removed from V and 3 bases from J, the gap between germline ends came to 13 bases. The chain's CDR3 is CSVVVRRGYNEQFF. CDR3 coding DNA: TGCAGCGTTGTGGTTCGGCGGGGCTACAATGAGCAGTTCTTC.

DNA of the CDR3: TGTGCCAGCGTATCGAACACCGGGGAGCTGTTTTTT. Translating gives CASVSNTGELFF. The chain is built from TRBV3-1 and TRBJ2-2, with no clear D. The germline V gene has CDR1 LGHDT and CDR2 YNNKEL (reference sequence). V shed 8 bases and J shed 0 bases, with 4 bases lying between them. The CDR3 is 12 amino acids.

This clonotype was picked up many times. The J gene is TRBJ2-5, the V gene TRBV12-3 or TRBV12-4; D might be TRBD2 (5 bases). The V end lost 6 bases, the J end lost 3 bases, and 11 bases lay between the germline ends. The CDR3 spans 13 residues. The CDR3 loop is CASSSTREETQYF. The CDR3 DNA follows: TGTGCCAGCAGCTCAACTAGGGAAGAGACCCAGTACTTC.

This clonotype has ten or more counts. This chain links TRBV10-3 with TRBJ1-6; D unclear. The CDR3 spans 13 residues. The V end lost 10 bases, the J end lost 7 bases, and 14 bases lay between the germline ends. Germline V gene lookup returns CDR1 ENHRY and CDR2 SYGVKD. Here the CDR3 DNA reads TGTGCCACCAACAGTAATTGGAATTCACCCCTCCACTTT. Protein sequence: CATNSNWNSPLHF.

This clonotype turned up a few times. The chain is built from TRBV12-3 or TRBV12-4 and TRBJ2-7; no clear D. CDR3 length: 14 residues. V gave up 4 bases and J gave up 5 bases, with 15 bases separating them. CDR3 loop: CASSSLDEWHEQYF. In DNA form, the CDR3 reads TGTGCCAGCAGTTCCCTGGACGAGTGGCACGAGCAGTACTTC.